This T cell receptor (beta chain) comes out of a study of long-term antiretroviral therapy in people with HIV. The study's findings and limits: An increase in diversity followed ART, yet levels stayed below transplant donor controls. Dominance of pre-ART expanded clones persisted, fluctuating and often declining after ART. Blood specimens, gathered between about 2003 and 2018, were possibly obtained under older ART regimens.

A minimum of one pre-ART and two post-ART PBMC samples existed for each donor. With respect to this clone: Its antigen is not identified.

An immunoSEQ assay, version v3.0, was performed at survey level. The table came from immunoSEQ multiplex PCR; TCRdb's copy has only in-frame clones and leaves some out. This table holds approximately 24,000 clones, approximately 88% found once. This CDR3 has 14 amino acids. V was shortened by 5 bases and J by 8 bases, with 16 bases between the two germline ends. The germline gives CDR1 MNHEY, CDR2 SMNVEV (reference sequence). The rearrangement links TRBV27 to TRBJ2-1, with D maybe TRBD1 (6 bases). The TCR originated in a man aged 25-40 years with HIV. The sample here was unsorted PBMCs, taken around 5.9 years after starting antiretroviral therapy. CDR3 coding DNA: TGTGCCAGCAGTAGTCTACAGGGCAAGGATGAGCAGTTCTTC. It yields the protein CASSSLQGKDEQFF.